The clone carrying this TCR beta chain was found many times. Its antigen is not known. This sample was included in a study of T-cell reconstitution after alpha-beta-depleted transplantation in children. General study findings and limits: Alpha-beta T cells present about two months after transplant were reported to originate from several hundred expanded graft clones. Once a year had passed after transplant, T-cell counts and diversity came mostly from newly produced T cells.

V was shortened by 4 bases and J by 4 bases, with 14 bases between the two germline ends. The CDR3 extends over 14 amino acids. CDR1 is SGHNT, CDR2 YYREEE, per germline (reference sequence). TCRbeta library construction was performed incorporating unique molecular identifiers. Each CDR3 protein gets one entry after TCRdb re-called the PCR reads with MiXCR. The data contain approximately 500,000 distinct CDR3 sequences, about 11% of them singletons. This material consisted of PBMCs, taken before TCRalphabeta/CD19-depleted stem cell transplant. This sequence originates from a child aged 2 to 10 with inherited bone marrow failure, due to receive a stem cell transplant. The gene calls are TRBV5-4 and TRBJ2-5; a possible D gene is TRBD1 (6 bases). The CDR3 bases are TGTGCCAGCAGCACCCACAGGGAGAGAGAGACCCAGTACTTC. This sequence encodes CASSTHRERETQYF. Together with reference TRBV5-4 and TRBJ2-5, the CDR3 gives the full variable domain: ETGVTQSPTHLIKTRGQQVTLRCSSQSGHNTVSWYQQALGQGPQFIFQYYREEENGRGNFPPRFSGLQFPNYSSELNVNALELDDSALYLCASSTHRERETQYFGPGTRLLVL.